Below are 28 T cell receptor beta chains sequenced from a single sample in a study of regulatory T cells in long-lasting Graves disease. Arm-PCR with iRepertoire HTBI primers amplified the CDR3 regions for these TCR beta libraries. One entry per CDR3 protein results from TCRdb running MiXCR on the multiplex PCR reads. This repertoire shows about 290,000 distinct CDR3 sequences, roughly a fifth found once; its top ten account for around three fifths. As to time point: persistent/refractory GD, antithyroid drugs over 5 years with positive TRAb. Generation of the TCR library employed RNA extracted from PBMCs. This specimen was peripheral blood mononuclear cells (PBMCs), taken when the disease was refractory, from a patient treated with antithyroid drugs. These receptors all come from a female donor with Graves disease.

This chain connects TRBV4-3 to TRBJ1-4; D is unclear. The V gene lost 3 bases and the J gene lost 8 bases, with 10 bases spanning the gap. Germline-derived CDR1 and CDR2 are LGHNA and YSLEER. This CDR3 is built from 13 residues. The CDR3 region is CASSQQEGEKLFF. Written as DNA, the CDR3 is TGCGCCAGCAGCCAGCAAGAGGGAGAAAAACTGTTTTTT.

Here the CDR3 DNA reads TGCGCCAGCAGCTTGGTACTAGCGGAAGAGCAGTACTTC. Its protein product is CASSLVLAEEQYF. V is TRBV5-1 and J is TRBJ2-7; 8 nucleotides align to TRBD2. Germline CDR1 SGHRS, CDR2 YFSETQ. The CDR3 contains 13 residues. J gave up 7 bases and V 0 bases, and 3 bases lay outside the gene matches.

This clonotype was seen at least ten times. The chain joins TRBV11-2 to TRBJ2-5, with 8 bases identical to TRBD2. Per the germline V gene, CDR1 is SGHAT and CDR2 is FQNNGV. Unmatched junction bases numbered 5, after V lost 7 bases and J lost 4 bases. The CDR3 sequence is 13 residues long. The CDR3 nucleotides read TGTGCCAGCACGGGAGGGGGGGGAGAGACCCAGTACTTC. This encodes CASTGGGGETQYF.

V and J are TRBV25-1 and TRBJ1-5; no firm D call. V lost 2 bases to trimming and J lost 6 bases, with 8 bases between them. Germline CDR1 reads MGHDK; CDR2 reads SYGVNS. CDR3 size: 13 residues. In DNA form, the CDR3 reads TGTGCCAGCAGTGAACATGGGAGTCAGCCCCAGCATTTT. This encodes CASSEHGSQPQHF.

The rearrangement joins TRBV20-1 to TRBJ1-6; D possibly corresponds to TRBD1 (6 bases). The length of the CDR3 is 15 residues. CDR1 and CDR2 from the germline V gene are DFQATT and SNEGSKA (reference sequence). The chain's CDR3 is CSGDPPTGNNSPLHF. The CDR3 DNA sequence: TGCAGCGGGGACCCTCCTACAGGGAATAATTCACCCCTCCACTTT.

In this sample, this clonotype turned up a few times. V and J are TRBV7-2 and TRBJ2-1, with TRBD1 identical over 7 bases. The junction had 7 bases not matched to a gene; V was cut back by 5 bases and J by 9 bases. Per germline, CDR1 SGHTA and CDR2 FQGNSA. This CDR3 has 13 amino acids. Here the CDR3 reads CASSPGQVGEQFF. CDR3 nucleotide sequence: TGTGCCAGCAGCCCCGGACAGGTTGGTGAGCAGTTCTTC.

This clonotype was found many times. This chain uses TRBV28 with TRBJ2-1; D may be TRBD1 or TRBD2 (5 bases each). There are 15 residues in the CDR3. Germline CDR1 is MDHEN and CDR2 is SYDVKM. V lost 7 bases to trimming and J lost 4 bases, with 17 bases between them. The CDR3 here is CASTAGAERYNEQFF. The CDR3 DNA sequence: TGTGCCAGCACCGCCGGGGCGGAGAGGTACAATGAGCAGTTCTTC.

The chain couples TRBV6-1 to TRBJ1-6, with D hard to call. This CDR3 has 13 residues. Germline-derived CDR1 and CDR2 are MNHNS and SASEGT. Trimming shortened V by 8 bases and J by 5 bases, and 10 bases separated the two germline ends. The CDR3 here is CASEPGDNSPLHF. DNA of the CDR3: TGTGCCAGCGAGCCGGGAGATAATTCACCCCTCCACTTT.

This clonotype was observed many times. The CDR3 bases are TGTGCCTGGAGCGTCGGTCGGGGTTATGGCTACACCTTC. Encoded protein: CAWSVGRGYGYTF. The rearrangement joins TRBV30 to TRBJ1-2; unclear D gene. Trimming stripped 3 bases from V and 5 bases from J, with 13 bases between. This CDR3 has 13 amino acids. CDR1 is GTSNPN and CDR2 is SVGIG in the germline V gene (reference sequence).

This clonotype showed up just a few times. The chain has TRBV15 and TRBJ2-7, with D possibly being TRBD1 or TRBD2 (5 bases each). Germline lookup yields CDR1 LNHNV and CDR2 YYDKDF (reference sequence). The V and J ends lost 0 bases and 0 bases respectively, with 18 bases between them. The CDR3 consists of 18 residues. The CDR3 DNA sequence: TGTGCCACCAGCAGAGACCGGCGGGCCGGGACGGTCTCCTACGAGCAGTACTTC. Translated: CATSRDRRAGTVSYEQYF.

This clonotype was counted between two and nine times. The chain carries TRBV20-1 and TRBJ1-2, with 7 positions matching TRBD1. The CDR3 is 13 amino acids. The J segment lost 3 bases and the V segment lost 6 bases, leaving 7 bases of the junction unmatched. Germline CDR1 is DFQATT and CDR2 is SNEGSKA (reference sequence). CDR3 loop: CSAIGQADYGYTF. In DNA, the CDR3 is TGCAGTGCCATCGGACAGGCAGACTATGGCTACACCTTC.

This clonotype was counted between two and nine times. Sequence at one end of the junction differs from germline and may be a read error. The genes are TRBV7-2 and TRBJ1-4, with D unresolved. The germline gives CDR1 SGHTA, CDR2 FQGNSA. This CDR3 contains 13 residues. The CDR3 reads CASSLAGGEKLSF. The CDR3 nucleotides read TGTGCCAGCAGCTTAGCCGGTGGGGAAAAACTGTCTTTT.

The rearrangement links TRBV20-1 to TRBJ2-5; a weak D match, TRBD2 (7 bases). The V and J ends lost 1 base and 3 bases respectively, with 15 bases between them. Germline values: CDR1 DFQATT, CDR2 SNEGSKA (reference sequence). This CDR3 contains 15 residues. The CDR3 nucleotides read TGCAGTGCTAGAGGGGGTGGGGGGGCGGAAGAGACCCAGTACTTC. Residues: CSARGGGGAEETQYF.

This clonotype was seen at least ten times. The V and J genes are TRBV20-1 and TRBJ2-5, with D maybe TRBD1 (7 bases). The CDR3 covers 14 residues. Between the trimmed V and J ends, which lost 3 bases and 5 bases, there was a span of 16 bases. Germline V lookup: CDR1 DFQATT, CDR2 SNEGSKA (reference sequence). The chain's CDR3 is CSARDYRGRETQYF. The CDR3, as DNA: TGCAGTGCTAGGGACTACAGGGGCCGGGAGACCCAGTACTTC.

The J gene is TRBJ1-3, the V gene TRBV7-6, with D maybe TRBD1 (6 bases). Trimming took off 1 base at V and 1 base at J, with 11 bases between the two ends. From germline, CDR1 is SGHVS and CDR2 FNYEAQ. The CDR3 covers 16 residues. CDR3: CASSLGGGRSGNTIYF. The CDR3, as DNA: TGTGCCAGCAGCTTAGGAGGGGGTCGTTCTGGAAACACCATATATTTT.

This clonotype appeared many times. V usage is TRBV15 and J usage is TRBJ1-2; D unclear. Trimming pared 0 bases from V and 4 bases from J, leaving 9 bases between. Germline assignment: CDR1 LNHNV and CDR2 YYDKDF (reference sequence). This CDR3 has 14 amino acids. The CDR3: CATSRDTSGYGYTF. The CDR3 DNA sequence: TGTGCCACCAGCAGAGATACCAGTGGCTATGGCTACACCTTC.

A few counts support this clonotype. The gene calls are TRBV30 and TRBJ2-1, with 10 positions matching TRBD1. This CDR3 spans 15 amino acids. Trimming cost V 4 bases and J 7 bases; bases outside gene matches: 10. The V gene's germline CDR1 is GTSNPN and CDR2 SVGIG (reference sequence). The CDR3 sequence is CAWTPGTGAGNEQFF. In DNA, the CDR3 is TGTGCCTGGACTCCCGGGACAGGGGCAGGGAATGAGCAGTTCTTC.

In this sample, this clonotype turned up a few times. The chain links TRBV4-1 to TRBJ2-7; D call uncertain. V lost 0 bases to trimming and J lost 5 bases, with 8 bases between them. The length of the CDR3 is 13 residues. The V gene's germline CDR1 is MGHRA and CDR2 YSYEKL. The CDR3 DNA follows: TGCGCCAGCAGCCAAGATGCAGCGAACGAGCAGTACTTC. This sequence encodes CASSQDAANEQYF.

This clonotype has a count of ten or more. V is TRBV28 and J is TRBJ1-4, with a weak D call TRBD1 (5 bases). CDR3 length equals 13 residues. In germline, CDR1 is MDHEN, CDR2 SYDVKM. The germline V and J ends were trimmed by 5 bases and 15 bases, with 19 bases remaining between them. DNA of the CDR3: TGTGCCAGCAGTCCGGGACGGGTCGGTTTTGTGTTTTTT. Protein: CASSPGRVGFVFF.

This clonotype was counted a few times. J is TRBJ2-2 and V is TRBV6-5; no reliable D call. Germline V gene lookup returns CDR1 MNHEY and CDR2 SVGAGI. The CDR3 runs 15 residues. V gave up 2 bases and J gave up 1 base, with 8 bases separating them. CDR3 protein: CASSYRPQNTGELFF. CDR3 sequence (DNA): TGTGCCAGCAGTTACCGGCCACAGAACACCGGGGAGCTGTTTTTT.

CDR3 in amino acids: CSARVPGQKVGYGYTF. In DNA form, the CDR3 reads TGCAGTGCTAGGGTTCCAGGACAGAAGGTGGGCTATGGCTACACCTTC. This chain uses TRBV20-1 with TRBJ1-2; possible D gene TRBD1, 6 bases. Germline CDR1 and CDR2: DFQATT and SNEGSKA (reference sequence). V was trimmed by 3 bases and J by 4 bases, leaving 21 bases between them. The CDR3 covers 16 residues.

CDR3 nucleotide sequence: TGTGCCTGGAGTGTACGCCGGAGAATCAATTCACCCCTCCACTTT. It specifies CAWSVRRRINSPLHF. This rearrangement joins TRBV30 to TRBJ1-6; D is ambiguous. Trimming took off 0 bases at V and 7 bases at J, with 13 bases between the two ends. CDR3 length: 15 amino acids. Germline V CDR1 and CDR2: GTSNPN, SVGIG (reference sequence).

This clonotype showed up many times. The chain uses TRBV28 and TRBJ1-2; 8 positions match TRBD1. Germline V gene sequence: CDR1 MDHEN, CDR2 SYDVKM. The length of the CDR3 is 17 residues. Germline trimming cut 2 bases from V and 6 bases from J; bases unmatched to any gene: 14. The CDR3 sequence is CASSLKVLRTGTDGYTF. The CDR3 DNA reads TGTGCCAGCAGTTTAAAAGTCCTTAGGACAGGGACGGATGGCTACACCTTC.

CDR3 nucleotides: TGTGCCAGCAGCTTAGCGGTGAGCGGTAATGAGCAGTTCTTC. Amino acids: CASSLAVSGNEQFF. This chain joins TRBV7-9 and TRBJ2-1; possibly TRBD2 for D (5 bases). V dropped 0 bases and J dropped 7 bases, with 10 bases sitting between them. Germline assignment: CDR1 SEHNR and CDR2 FQNEAQ (reference sequence). The CDR3 is 14 amino acids.

The genes are TRBV20-1 and TRBJ1-5, with 7 bases fitting TRBD1. Trimming took 5 bases from V and 5 from J; bases not matched to a gene: 9. There are 14 residues in the CDR3. The germline V gene encodes CDR1 DFQATT and CDR2 SNEGSKA (reference sequence). The CDR3 region is CSAAGTALDQPQHF. The CDR3 bases are TGCAGTGCTGCCGGGACAGCGTTAGATCAGCCCCAGCATTTT.

This clonotype was counted ten times or more. In DNA, the CDR3 is TGTGCCAGCAGCTCCTCGACAGAGGGCTACACCTTC. Translated, it gives CASSSSTEGYTF. This chain uses TRBV28 with TRBJ1-2; perhaps TRBD1 as D (5 bases). V was cut by 6 bases and J by 8 bases, with 13 bases left in between. CDR1 and CDR2 from the germline V gene are MDHEN and SYDVKM. The CDR3 length is 12 residues.

A note on this clonotype: The CDR3 end shows no conserved phenylalanine or tryptophan, and so a read error is likely. V and J are TRBV5-1 and TRBJ2-2, with TRBD1 identical over 9 bases. The J segment lost 2 bases and the V segment lost 7 bases, leaving 12 bases of the junction unmatched. In germline, CDR1 is SGHRS, CDR2 YFSETQ. The CDR3 is 17 amino acids. The DNA of the CDR3 is TGCGCCAGCGCGGGACAGGGATCACCCGTTAACACCGGGGAGCTGTTTCTT. Encoded protein: CASAGQGSPVNTGELFL.

This clonotype has only a few counts. The chain uses TRBV11-2 and TRBJ2-2; the match to TRBD1 covers 8 bases. The CDR3 loop spans 15 amino acids. J lost 5 bases, V lost 7 bases, and 9 bases had no gene match. The germline V gene encodes CDR1 SGHAT and CDR2 FQNNGV. CDR3 sequence (DNA): TGTGCCAGCACCTTGGACAGGGTCTCAACCGGGGAGCTGTTTTTT. This sequence encodes CASTLDRVSTGELFF.